This record concerns one T cell receptor beta chain sequence. As yet, its antigen is unknown. This specimen comes from a study of T cells after yellow fever vaccination. Study conclusions and caveats: Researchers cautioned that FACS-sorted repertoires could harbor abundant clonotypes contaminating from the bulk population.

TCRdb used MiXCR to reprocess the 5' RACE reads, holding one entry per CDR3 protein. The table records about 340,000 distinct CDR3 sequences, 12% of them present only once. The CDR3 extends over 14 amino acids. J was trimmed by 7 bases and V by 3 bases; bases with no gene match: 4. Germline V CDR1 and CDR2: MDHEN, SYDVKM. This material consisted of CD4+ T cells sorted from PBMCs, taken 15 days after the yellow fever booster vaccination. This clonotype was sampled from a man between 18 and 35 years old who received the YFV17D yellow fever vaccine. The chain combines TRBV28 with TRBJ1-4; TRBD1 matches at 8 bases. The CDR3 sequence is CASSLTGEGEKLFF. The CDR3 coding sequence is TGTGCCAGCAGTTTGACAGGGGAGGGTGAAAAACTGTTTTTT.